The clone carrying this TCR beta chain was seen repeatedly, ten times or more. Its antigen is unknown. CDR3 length: 14 amino acids. V lost 3 bases and J lost 5; bases outside the gene matches: 5. Germline V gene lookup returns CDR1 SGHDN and CDR2 FVKESK. The entry originates in a study of T-cell reconstitution after alpha-beta-depleted transplantation in children. General study findings and limits: Newly produced T cells mostly provided counts and TCRbeta diversity after one year, as hyperexpanded clones declined. Several hundred rapidly expanded clones from non-depleted graft cells reportedly supplied alpha-beta T cells about two months post-transplant.

Unique molecular identifiers were used to barcode this TCRbeta library. TCRdb redid the calling of the PCR reads with MiXCR, one entry per CDR3 protein. The data contain about 440,000 distinct CDR3 sequences, over 40% of them singletons. The J gene is TRBJ2-3, the V gene TRBV14; 7 bases align to TRBD1. This TCR derives from a girl aged 2-15 years with aplastic anemia, due to receive a stem cell transplant. This specimen consisted of PBMCs, obtained before TCRalphabeta/CD19-depleted stem cell transplant. CDR3 protein: CASSQVYRGDTQYF. CDR3 DNA sequence: TGTGCCAGCAGCCAGGTCTACAGGGGAGATACGCAGTATTTT.